The sequence of this TCR beta chain was determined in a study of neoadjuvant nivolumab and ipilimumab in lung cancer. This clone was detected a few times. This table comes from immunoSEQ multiplex PCR, and its TCRdb copy is limited to in-frame clones, with some not included. This table holds roughly 6,200 clones, less than 75% found once. Sequenced here: tumor tissue, sampled after neoadjuvant nivolumab, alone or with ipilimumab, at or shortly before surgery. This TCR was sampled from an adult with non-small cell lung cancer.

The CDR3 sequence is CASSLVRQRYNEQFF. CDR3 DNA sequence: TGTGCCAGCAGCTTAGTTCGGCAGCGCTACAATGAGCAGTTCTTC. The J gene is TRBJ2-1, the V gene TRBV7-8; no firm D call. The V gene's germline CDR1 is SGHVS and CDR2 FQNEAQ. V was pared by 1 base and J by 3 bases, with 10 bases between. The CDR3 sequence is 15 residues long.